This section outlines one T cell receptor beta chain sequence together with its context. In the original processing: Scientists estimated how many nucleated cells there were by amplifying reference gene primers. Data came from immunoSEQ multiplex PCR; TCRdb stores just in-frame clones and leaves some out. V and J calls and clone size are copied from that table; D and trimming were computed from the DNA. The sample lists 200,000 to 250,000 clones, about nine tenths occurring once. Germline CDR1 GTSNPN, CDR2 SVGIG (reference sequence). The CDR3 runs 13 residues. V shed 3 bases and J shed 5 bases, with 14 bases lying between them. This record belongs to a study of blood T cell repertoires in COVID-19. On the study more broadly: PBMCs, B-cell-depleted T cells, or T cells provided the cDNA or gDNA that made up the material.

The TCR comes from a woman between 55 and 75 years old with acute or convalescent COVID-19. This chain uses TRBV30 with TRBJ2-7; a weak D match, TRBD1 (6 bases). Sequenced input: peripheral blood. The CDR3 nucleotides read TGTGCCTGGAGAGATACAGGGTTCGACGAGCAGTACTTC. This gives the protein CAWRDTGFDEQYF.